The clone carrying this T cell receptor (beta chain) has ten or more counts. Antigen unknown. This record belongs to a study of T cells in Graves' hyperthyroidism and ophthalmopathy. Study findings and constraints: Ophthalmopathy was told apart from stable hyperthyroidism by a 13 V-J model. Among thyroid clonotypes expanded above 0.001, most also appeared in blood.

The V gene lost 0 bases and the J gene lost 3 bases, with 12 bases spanning the gap. Germline V gene lookup returns CDR1 KGHSH and CDR2 LQKENI. The CDR3 runs 15 residues. What was amplified from RNA transcripts were TCR beta CDR3 regions. Primed by the HTBI set, a first-round RT-PCR was run on the TCR CDR3. TCRdb called the multiplex PCR reads again in MiXCR, with one record for every CDR3 protein. Among 300,000 to 400,000 distinct CDR3 sequences, about 18% were seen once, and the ten largest hold approximately 49%. What was sequenced was blood. The chain employs TRBV18 and TRBJ2-7; D is perhaps TRBD1 (5 bases). This TCR was recovered from a woman in her forties or fifties with Graves' hyperthyroidism. CDR3 sequence reads: CASSPPRSQGYEQYF. CDR3 coding DNA: TGTGCCAGCTCACCACCGAGGTCCCAGGGCTACGAGCAGTACTTC.